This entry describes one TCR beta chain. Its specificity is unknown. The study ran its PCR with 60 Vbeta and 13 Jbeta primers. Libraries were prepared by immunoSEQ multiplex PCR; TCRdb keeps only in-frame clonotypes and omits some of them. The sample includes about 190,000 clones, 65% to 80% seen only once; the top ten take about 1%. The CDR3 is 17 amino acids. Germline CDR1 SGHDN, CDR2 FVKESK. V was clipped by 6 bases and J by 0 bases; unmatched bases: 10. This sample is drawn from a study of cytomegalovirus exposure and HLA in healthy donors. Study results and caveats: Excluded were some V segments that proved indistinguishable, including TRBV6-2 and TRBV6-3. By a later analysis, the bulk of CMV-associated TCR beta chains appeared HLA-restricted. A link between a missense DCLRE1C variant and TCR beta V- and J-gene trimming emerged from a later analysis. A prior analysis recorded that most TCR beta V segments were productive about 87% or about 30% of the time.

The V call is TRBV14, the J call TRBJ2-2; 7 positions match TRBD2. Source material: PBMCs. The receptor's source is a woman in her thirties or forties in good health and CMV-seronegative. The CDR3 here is CASSRPGGLANTGELFF. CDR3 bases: TGTGCCAGCAGTCGCCCGGGAGGATTAGCGAACACCGGGGAGCTGTTTTTT.